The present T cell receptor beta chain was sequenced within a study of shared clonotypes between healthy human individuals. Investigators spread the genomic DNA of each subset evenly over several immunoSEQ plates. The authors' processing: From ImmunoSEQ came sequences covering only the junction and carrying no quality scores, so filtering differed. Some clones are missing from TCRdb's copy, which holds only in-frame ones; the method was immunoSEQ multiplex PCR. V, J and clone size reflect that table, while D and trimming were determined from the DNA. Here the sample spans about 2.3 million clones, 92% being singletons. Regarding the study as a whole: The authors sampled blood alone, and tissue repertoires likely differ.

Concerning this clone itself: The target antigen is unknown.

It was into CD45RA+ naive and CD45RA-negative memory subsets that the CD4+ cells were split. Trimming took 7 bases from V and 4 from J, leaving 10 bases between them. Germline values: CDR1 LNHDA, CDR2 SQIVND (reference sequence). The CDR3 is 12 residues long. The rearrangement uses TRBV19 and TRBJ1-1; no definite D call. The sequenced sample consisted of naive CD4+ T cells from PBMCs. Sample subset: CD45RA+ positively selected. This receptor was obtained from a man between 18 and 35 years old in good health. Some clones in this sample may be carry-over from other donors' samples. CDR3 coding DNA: TGTGCCAGTAACAGAATGGGCACTGAAGCTTTCTTT. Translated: CASNRMGTEAFF. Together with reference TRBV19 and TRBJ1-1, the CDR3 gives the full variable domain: DGGITQSPKYLFRKEGQNVTLSCEQNLNHDAMYWYRQDPGQGLRLIYYSQIVNDFQKGDIAEGYSVSREKKESFPLTVTSAQKNPTAFYLCASNRMGTEAFFGQGTRLTVV.